This T cell receptor beta chain was captured in a study of cytomegalovirus exposure and HLA in healthy donors. Amplification used 60 Vbeta primers and 13 Jbeta primers. Libraries were prepared by immunoSEQ multiplex PCR; TCRdb keeps only in-frame clonotypes and omits some of them. There are about 250,000 clones in the sample; 80% to 90% occur only once, and about 0.25% lies in the top ten. Material: PBMCs. The receptor comes from a girl aged 2 to 10 in good health and CMV-seronegative.

CDR3 amino acids: CASSQVQGAKGGNIQYF. For the CDR3, the DNA is TGCGCCAGCAGCCAAGTTCAGGGGGCTAAAGGGGGAAACATTCAGTACTTC. This chain connects TRBV4-1 to TRBJ2-4, with 8 bases fitting TRBD1. The CDR3 spans 17 residues. The V gene's germline CDR1 is MGHRA and CDR2 YSYEKL. The V and J ends lost 1 base and 6 bases, in that order; junction bases with no gene match: 11.